This T cell receptor beta chain was sequenced during a study of blood T cell repertoires in COVID-19. Study-wide background: From T cells, B-cell-depleted T cells, or PBMCs came the material, which was cDNA or gDNA.

The junction had 5 bases not matched to a gene; V was cut back by 6 bases and J by 11 bases. Per germline, CDR1 SEHNR and CDR2 FQNEAQ (reference sequence). CDR3 length: 12 residues. Clones were read by immunoSEQ multiplex PCR, and TCRdb kept only the in-frame ones, dropping some. This table has approximately 41,000 clones, roughly 89% appearing once. This TCR derives from a man aged 50-60 years with active COVID-19. Sample: peripheral blood. The chain couples TRBV7-9 to TRBJ1-4, with 8 bases identical to TRBD1. CDR3 protein: CASSPDRVKLFF. Written as DNA, the CDR3 is TGTGCCAGCAGTCCGGACAGGGTCAAACTGTTTTTT.